The rows below give T cell receptor beta chains drawn from one sample of a study of T cells after yellow fever vaccination. TCRdb re-derived calls from the 5' RACE reads in MiXCR, one entry per CDR3 protein. The table includes 250,000 to 400,000 distinct CDR3 sequences, 3.5% to 5% detected once. This material consisted of PBMCs, taken 15 days after the yellow fever booster vaccination. All receptors come from a man younger than 35 who received the YFV17D yellow fever vaccine. CDR3s include the opening cysteine and the closing phenylalanine or tryptophan. Fields, in order: J gene, clone size, V gene, CDR3 length, D gene, CDR3 protein, CDR3 DNA. The D gene is left open where the match is weak. Size tells how often a clone was seen (once, few, many) or the class of an expanded clone, and some rows leave it out.

>TRBJ2-1|many|TRBV4-1|15|TRBD1
CASSQGQGASNEQFF
TGCGCCAGCAGCCAAGGACAGGGAGCATCCAATGAGCAGTTCTTC
>TRBJ2-1|few|TRBV2|16|TRBD1
CASSGPGQGTYNEQFF
TGTGCCAGCAGTGGTCCGGGACAGGGAACCTACAATGAGCAGTTCTTC
>TRBJ1-2|many|TRBV6-1|14|TRBD1
CASRESGQGTGYTF
TGTGCCAGCAGGGAGTCTGGACAGGGCACCGGCTACACCTTC
>TRBJ2-1|many|TRBV12-3/TRBV12-4|15|TRBD2
CASSIDGTTSSEQFF
TGTGCCAGCAGTATCGACGGGACTACCAGCAGTGAGCAGTTCTTC
>TRBJ2-2|many|TRBV6-5|15|.
CASSGRGLGTGELFF
TGTGCCAGCAGTGGAAGGGGTCTTGGCACCGGGGAGCTGTTTTTT
>TRBJ2-1|many|TRBV5-6|18|TRBD2
CASSSQLAGALRVNEQFF
TGTGCCAGCAGCTCCCAACTAGCGGGGGCGCTACGGGTCAATGAGCAGTTCTTC
>TRBJ1-5|.|TRBV20-1|14|.
CSARTGTRDQPQHF
TGCAGTGCTAGGACCGGGACCCGCGATCAGCCCCAGCATTTT
>TRBJ1-2|.|TRBV28|14|.
CASSFKGYFFVYTF
TGTGCCAGCAGTTTTAAAGGATACTTCTTCGTCTACACCTTC
>TRBJ1-1|.|TRBV20-1|13|.
CSARDQVGERAFF
TGCAGTGCTAGAGATCAGGTGGGGGAACGAGCTTTCTTT
>TRBJ1-2|many|TRBV7-2|12|.
CASSLQGHGYTF
TGTGCCAGCAGTCTGCAGGGGCATGGCTACACCTTC
>TRBJ2-3|.|TRBV20-1|14|TRBD2
CSARASGGADTQYF
TGCAGTGCTAGAGCTAGCGGGGGGGCGGATACGCAGTATTTT
>TRBJ2-3|few|TRBV27|15|.
CASSLKEGITDTQYF
TGTGCCAGCAGTCTGAAAGAGGGGATCACAGATACGCAGTATTTT
>TRBJ2-7|.|TRBV20-1|12|.
CSARPGNYEQYF
TGCAGTGCTAGACCAGGGAACTACGAGCAGTACTTC
>TRBJ2-1|few|TRBV5-1|13|.
CASSLERGGEQFF
TGCGCCAGCAGCTTGGAAAGAGGTGGCGAGCAGTTCTTC
>TRBJ1-2|.|TRBV12-3/TRBV12-4|16|.
CASSFGRALTYYGYTF
TGTGCCAGCAGTTTCGGCAGGGCATTAACTTACTATGGCTACACCTTC
>TRBJ2-2|once|TRBV11-2|16|TRBD1
CASSRQGVANTGELFF
TGTGCCAGCAGCCGCCAGGGGGTCGCGAACACCGGGGAGCTGTTTTTT
>TRBJ1-1|many|TRBV3-1|14|.
CASSPETVNTEAFF
TGTGCCAGCAGCCCAGAGACAGTGAACACTGAAGCTTTCTTT
>TRBJ1-1|few|TRBV2|14|TRBD1
CASSETGGVTEAFF
TGTGCCAGCAGCGAGACAGGGGGCGTCACTGAAGCTTTCTTT
>TRBJ2-7|.|TRBV6-5|15|.
CASSYDRRVSYEQYF
TGTGCCAGCAGTTACGATAGGAGAGTCTCCTACGAGCAGTACTTC
>TRBJ1-6|many|TRBV12-3/TRBV12-4|13|.
CASSYKRNSPLHF
TGTGCCAGCAGTTATAAGAGAAATTCACCCCTCCACTTT
>TRBJ2-3|many|TRBV18|13|.
CASSPQGTDTQYF
TGTGCCAGCTCACCACAGGGAACAGATACGCAGTATTTT
>TRBJ1-1|.|TRBV29-1|17|.
CSVPPKMGTVGNTEAFF
TGCAGCGTCCCCCCCAAGATGGGGACGGTGGGGAACACTGAAGCTTTCTTT
>TRBJ1-5|.|TRBV2|12|.
CASGSGGQPQHF
TGTGCCTCGGGGTCGGGCGGTCAGCCCCAGCATTTT
>TRBJ1-5|many|TRBV7-2|14|.
CASSQGNDNQPQHF
TGTGCCAGCAGCCAGGGAAACGACAATCAGCCCCAGCATTTT
>TRBJ1-6|many|TRBV4-3|15|.
CASSQRDGGRSPLHF
TGCGCCAGCAGCCAAAGGGATGGGGGTCGGTCACCCCTCCACTTT
>TRBJ1-1|few|TRBV20-1|14|TRBD1
CSASGGTMNTEAFF
TGCAGTGCTTCAGGGGGGACAATGAACACTGAAGCTTTCTTT
>TRBJ2-3|many|TRBV10-3|14|.
CATTRGMSTDTQYF
TGTGCCACGACCCGGGGGATGTCCACAGATACGCAGTATTTT
>TRBJ2-1|.|TRBV20-1|19|.
CSAPSTGLYSGDSYNEQFF
TGCAGTGCTCCCTCGACAGGACTTTATAGCGGAGACTCCTACAATGAGCAGTTCTTC
>TRBJ2-7|many|TRBV6-1|14|TRBD2
CASSEAGEGYEQYF
TGTGCCAGCAGTGAAGCAGGGGAGGGGTACGAGCAGTACTTC
>TRBJ1-5|many|TRBV20-1|14|.
CSANPLSDNQPQHF
TGCAGTGCTAACCCCTTGTCTGACAATCAGCCCCAGCATTTT
>TRBJ1-5|many|TRBV12-3/TRBV12-4|13|TRBD1
CASTGQADQPQHF
TGTGCCAGCACCGGACAGGCAGATCAGCCCCAGCATTTT
>TRBJ2-7|.|TRBV30|13|.
CAWSLGQTYEQYF
TGTGCCTGGAGTCTTGGACAGACGTACGAGCAGTACTTC